The 26 T cell receptor beta chains in this list originate from one sample, sequenced in a study of T-cell reconstitution after alpha-beta-depleted transplantation in children. The TCRbeta library was prepared with unique molecular identifiers. TCRdb re-analysed the PCR reads in MiXCR, keeping a single row per CDR3 protein. The profile shows fewer than 750,000 distinct CDR3 sequences, under 30% of them singletons. The source was PBMCs, mostly from graft donor cells, collected 360 days after TCRalphabeta/CD19-depleted stem cell transplant. Every receptor here comes from a boy in the first two years of life who had a stem cell transplant for acute myeloid leukemia, so the T cells may come from the graft donor.

This clonotype has only a few counts. The chain joins TRBV12-3 or TRBV12-4 to TRBJ2-1; 9 positions agree with TRBD2. The length of the CDR3 is 13 residues. V shed 8 bases and J 4 bases; nucleotides not matched to a gene: 3. CDR3: CASQAGGYNEQFF. The CDR3 nucleotides are TGTGCCAGCCAGGCGGGGGGGTACAATGAGCAGTTCTTC.

This chain links TRBV29-1 with TRBJ2-1; tentative D call: TRBD1 (6 bases). Germline CDR1 and CDR2: SQVTM and ANQGSEA. The CDR3 is 12 residues long. Between the trimmed V and J ends, which lost 0 bases and 13 bases, there was a span of 13 bases. CDR3 loop: CSVEEAQGDQFF. For the CDR3, the DNA is TGCAGCGTTGAAGAAGCACAGGGTGACCAGTTCTTC.

V is TRBV7-6 and J is TRBJ2-2; weak D call: TRBD2 (5 bases). Germline V lookup: CDR1 SGHVS, CDR2 FNYEAQ. The CDR3 runs 15 residues. V was trimmed by 5 bases and J by 6 bases, leaving 16 bases between them. The CDR3 sequence is CASSPHMKEAGELFF. CDR3 DNA sequence: TGTGCCAGCAGCCCTCATATGAAGGAGGCCGGGGAGCTGTTTTTT.

The chain joins TRBV4-1 to TRBJ2-1, with TRBD2 as a possible D gene (5 bases). Germline V lookup: CDR1 MGHRA, CDR2 YSYEKL. V was shortened by 1 base and J by 6 bases, with 10 bases between the two germline ends. CDR3 length: 14 amino acids. The CDR3 region has the DNA TGCGCCAGCAGCCAAGTAGGGAGTCCCAATGAGCAGTTCTTC. Encoded protein: CASSQVGSPNEQFF.

This clonotype was seen more than once but under ten times. In DNA form, the CDR3 reads TGCAGCGTTGTCCCCGTGGGGACAGGGCTTGGCTACACCTTC. It is translated as CSVVPVGTGLGYTF. The genes are TRBV29-1 and TRBJ1-2; 9 bases are shared with TRBD1. Germline V CDR1 and CDR2: SQVTM, ANQGSEA. Trimming took 4 bases from V and 7 from J; bases not matched to a gene: 10. The CDR3 totals 14 residues. Looking up the rest from reference TRBV29-1 and TRBJ1-2 gives the full variable domain: SAVISQKPSRDICQRGTSLTIQCQVDSQVTMMFWYRQQPGQSLTLIATANQGSEATYESGFVIDKFPISRPNLTFSTLTVSNMSPEDSSIYLCSVVPVGTGLGYTFGSGTRLTVV.

V gene TRBV28 combines with J gene TRBJ2-7; D perhaps matches TRBD1 (6 bases). Germline CDR1 MDHEN, CDR2 SYDVKM. The CDR3 sequence is 13 residues long. V was pared by 5 bases and J by 6 bases, with 14 bases between. The CDR3 here is CASSEQGRGEQYF. The CDR3 region has the DNA TGTGCCAGCAGTGAACAGGGTAGGGGCGAGCAGTACTTC.

DNA for the CDR3: TGCAGTGCCCCAAACACAGAAAGGGCCACCGGGGAGCTGTTTTTT. It encodes CSAPNTERATGELFF. V usage is TRBV20-1 and J usage is TRBJ2-2; D call uncertain. The germline V gene encodes CDR1 DFQATT and CDR2 SNEGSKA (reference sequence). V lost 6 bases to trimming and J lost 4 bases, with 18 bases between them. The CDR3 spans 15 residues.

This clonotype appeared many times. This chain joins TRBV20-1 and TRBJ2-7, with D tentatively TRBD1 (7 bases). Germline V gives CDR1 DFQATT, CDR2 SNEGSKA (reference sequence). This CDR3 has 14 residues. V was clipped by 4 bases and J by 9 bases, with 22 bases between them. The CDR3: CSATMDRPVEGQYF. CDR3 DNA sequence: TGCAGTGCTACGATGGACAGGCCAGTGGAGGGGCAGTACTTC.

This clonotype has a count of ten or more. This chain links TRBV20-1 with TRBJ2-5; D remains ambiguous. V lost 3 bases, J lost 2 bases, and 16 bases lay in between. The CDR3 covers 15 residues. CDR1 DFQATT and CDR2 SNEGSKA come from the germline V gene (reference sequence). The CDR3 region is CSASGPDGSQETQYF. The CDR3 nucleotides read TGCAGTGCTAGTGGTCCGGACGGCTCACAAGAGACCCAGTACTTC.

The chain carries TRBV21-1 and TRBJ2-6; whether TRBD1, the table's D call, matches the DNA was not checked. TRBV21-1 is described as a pseudogene. This CDR3 region has 20 residues. The CDR3: CASSSSPSNRGHSGANVLTF. CDR3 DNA sequence: TGTGCCAGCAGCTCCTCCCCCTCCAACAGGGGGCATTCTGGGGCCAACGTCCTGACTTTC.

In its sample, this clonotype was seen a few times. V and J are TRBV20-1 and TRBJ2-5; TRBD2 matches at 7 bases. The CDR3 totals 18 residues. The germline CDR1 and CDR2 sequences are DFQATT and SNEGSKA (reference sequence). The trim removed 1 base at V and 2 bases at J, leaving 16 bases unmatched. As DNA, the CDR3 is TGCAGTGCTAGAGTCCCGGGCAAAGCGGGGCGGCCACAAGAGACCCAGTACTTC. Translation: CSARVPGKAGRPQETQYF.

This clonotype has only a few counts. The chain is built from TRBV9 and TRBJ2-1; tentatively, D is TRBD2 (6 bases). Germline lookup yields CDR1 SGDLS and CDR2 YYNGEE. Trimming shortened V by 0 bases and J by 4 bases, and 14 bases separated the two germline ends. The CDR3 totals 16 residues. The CDR3 region has the DNA TGTGCCAGCAGCGTAGAGTCGGGCGGGGCGTACAATGAGCAGTTCTTC. This gives the protein CASSVESGGAYNEQFF.

A word on this clonotype: A read error may explain this, as a much larger clone is one base away. The chain is built from TRBV27 and TRBJ1-1, with a possible D match to TRBD1 (5 bases). Germline-derived CDR1 and CDR2 are MNHEY and SMNVEV (reference sequence). The CDR3 extends over 15 amino acids. The CDR3 here is CDSSIRPGRDTEAFF. CDR3 nucleotides: TGTGACAGCAGTATACGCCCGGGGCGCGACACTGAAGCTTTCTTT.

CDR3 amino acids: CASSFFALGERYEQYF. The DNA for the CDR3 is TGTGCCAGCAGTTTTTTCGCCCTGGGGGAACGCTACGAGCAGTACTTC. This rearrangement joins TRBV12-3 or TRBV12-4 to TRBJ2-7; D is perhaps TRBD1 or TRBD2 (5 bases each). V shed 3 bases and J shed 3 bases, with 18 bases lying between them. The CDR3 runs 16 residues.

In its sample, this clonotype was seen many times. The chain is built from TRBV24-1 and TRBJ2-4; no firm D call. This CDR3 is 14 amino acids long. V lost 3 bases and J lost 5, with 10 bases in between. CDR1 and CDR2 (germline): KGHDR, SFDVKD. The CDR3 loop is CATSDPRVENIQYF. The CDR3 DNA is TGTGCCACCAGTGATCCCCGGGTGGAAAACATTCAGTACTTC.

This clonotype was seen ten or more times. The chain's CDR3 is CASSRHGQGENGYTF. The CDR3 bases are TGTGCCAGCAGCCGTCATGGACAGGGAGAGAATGGCTACACCTTC. The J gene is TRBJ1-2, the V gene TRBV11-2; 8 bases line up with TRBD1. CDR1 and CDR2 (germline): SGHAT, FQNNGV. V dropped 5 bases and J dropped 6; count of bases not matched to a gene: 11. The CDR3 runs to 15 residues.

The chain is built from TRBV20-1 and TRBJ2-6; D is undetermined. CDR3 length: 14 amino acids. The V gene lost 0 bases and the J gene lost 0 bases, with 3 bases spanning the gap. Germline V lookup: CDR1 DFQATT, CDR2 SNEGSKA (reference sequence). The CDR3 here is CSARDYSGANVLTF. The CDR3, as DNA: TGCAGTGCTAGAGATTACTCTGGGGCCAACGTCCTGACTTTC.

The sample holds a few counts of this clonotype. V usage is TRBV28 and J usage is TRBJ2-2; D is possibly TRBD1 or TRBD2 (5 bases each). The CDR3 is 17 residues long. The V gene's germline CDR1 is MDHEN and CDR2 SYDVKM. V was shortened by 4 bases and J by 0 bases, with 15 bases between the two germline ends. The CDR3 nucleotides are TGTGCCAGCAGTTGGGGGTCTAGCCTTTCGAACACCGGGGAGCTGTTTTTT. Encoded protein: CASSWGSSLSNTGELFF.

The sample holds a few counts of this clonotype. The chain recombines TRBV7-2 with TRBJ2-5, with a possible D match to TRBD2 (6 bases). V gave up 1 base and J gave up 6 bases, with 12 bases separating them. Per germline, CDR1 SGHTA and CDR2 FQGNSA. This CDR3 region has 14 residues. The CDR3 DNA reads TGTGCCAGCAGCTTAGGGGGGACTCGGAAGACCCAGTACTTC. It is translated as CASSLGGTRKTQYF.

This rearrangement joins TRBV7-2 to TRBJ2-7; either TRBD1 or TRBD2 may supply D (6 bases each). Germline lookup yields CDR1 SGHTA and CDR2 FQGNSA. The V end was cut by 4 bases, the J end by 6 bases, with 10 bases between. CDR3 length: 12 residues. The CDR3 DNA reads TGTGCCAGCAGCTGGGGGGCATTCGAGCAGTACTTC. This gives the protein CASSWGAFEQYF.

The V gene is TRBV18, the J gene TRBJ2-1; possibly TRBD2 for D (5 bases). In germline, CDR1 is KGHSH, CDR2 LQKENI. The germline V and J ends were trimmed by 4 bases and 5 bases, with 12 bases remaining between them. The CDR3 sequence is 14 residues long. CDR3 loop: CASSHRRRDNEQFF. For the CDR3, the DNA is TGTGCCAGCTCACACCGGAGGCGGGACAATGAGCAGTTCTTC.

The chain carries TRBV4-3 and TRBJ1-5; D is possibly TRBD1 (5 bases). Germline V gene sequence: CDR1 LGHNA, CDR2 YSLEER. The length of the CDR3 is 15 residues. V was clipped by 1 base and J by 11 bases, with 18 bases between them. CDR3 sequence reads: CASSQVYGTSTTQHF. CDR3 coding DNA: TGCGCCAGCAGCCAAGTTTACGGGACTAGCACGACCCAGCATTTT.

The chain combines TRBV6-5 with TRBJ2-5; tentatively, D is TRBD1 or TRBD2 (5 bases each). The V end was cut by 8 bases, the J end by 7 bases, with 11 bases between. Germline lookup yields CDR1 MNHEY and CDR2 SVGAGI. The CDR3 loop spans 11 amino acids. CDR3 nucleotides: TGTGCCAGCCGGTCTGGGGGGACCCAGTACTTC. It is translated as CASRSGGTQYF.

This clonotype has just a few counts. The chain is built from TRBV20-1 and TRBJ2-5, with D tentatively TRBD1 or TRBD2 (6 bases each). Germline V gene data show CDR1 as DFQATT and CDR2 as SNEGSKA (reference sequence). Trimming took 6 bases from V and 7 from J, leaving 24 bases between them. This CDR3 is built from 15 residues. The CDR3 bases are TGCAGTGCGCGGGACTTTGGGGGCGAAGTTGGGACCCAGTACTTC. It translates to CSARDFGGEVGTQYF.

The chain carries TRBV6-1 and TRBJ1-5, with D unresolved. CDR1 and CDR2 from the germline V gene are MNHNS and SASEGT. This CDR3 has 13 amino acids. Trimming shortened V by 10 bases and J by 0 bases, and 10 bases separated the two germline ends. CDR3 amino acids: CATRAVSNQPQHF. As DNA, the CDR3 is TGTGCCACCCGGGCAGTTAGCAATCAGCCCCAGCATTTT.

At least ten counts were recorded for this clonotype. The chain uses TRBV5-5 and TRBJ2-3; tentatively, D is TRBD1 or TRBD2 (5 bases each). The V end lost 1 base, the J end lost 2 bases, and 11 bases lay between the germline ends. The CDR3 totals 15 residues. CDR1 and CDR2 from the germline V gene are SGHKS and YYEKEE (reference sequence). The CDR3 bases are TGTGCCAGCAGCTTGTCTAACGGGGCCACAGATACGCAGTATTTT. This gives the protein CASSLSNGATDTQYF.